The T cell receptor beta chain under discussion was sequenced for a study of cytomegalovirus exposure and HLA in healthy donors. Points from the study as a whole: An analysis that came later showed most CMV-associated TCR beta chains appearing HLA-restricted. The study reported that TCR beta sequences accurately predicted HLA-A and HLA-B alleles in most subjects.

The PCR made use of 60 Vbeta and 13 Jbeta primers. The data were produced by immunoSEQ multiplex PCR, yet TCRdb's version contains in-frame clones alone and is incomplete. The data contain approximately 240,000 clones, about 89% of them singletons. Details on this clone: Its antigen is unknown.

With V trimmed by 8 bases and J by 5 bases, 8 bases remained unmatched. This CDR3 spans 15 amino acids. Germline V gene lookup returns CDR1 WNHNN and CDR2 SYGVQD (reference sequence). J is TRBJ2-2 and V is TRBV10-1, with 10 bases that match TRBD1. The sample was PBMCs. This clonotype was obtained from a woman aged 18-35 years in good health and CMV-seronegative. The CDR3 nucleotides read TGCGCCAGCCGGCGAGGACAGGGGGTAACCGGGGAGCTGTTTTTT. As protein: CASRRGQGVTGELFF.